What follows are 9 T cell receptor beta chains derived from one specimen sequenced in a study of blood T cell repertoires in COVID-19. Sequenced by immunoSEQ multiplex PCR; TCRdb stores in-frame clones only, minus some. The sample has 200,000 to 250,000 clones; roughly 90% are singletons. Sequencing was done on a sample of peripheral blood. These receptors were taken from a man over 45 with COVID-19, enrolled during active disease.

The chain has TRBV11-2 and TRBJ2-3; D gene unclear. The CDR3 has 14 amino acids. V was trimmed by 6 bases and J by 6 bases, leaving 16 bases between them. Germline CDR1 reads SGHAT; CDR2 reads FQNNGV. The CDR3 DNA sequence: TGTGCCAGCAGTAGCATACCCTTTTTGGATACGCAGTATTTT. This codes for CASSSIPFLDTQYF.

The J gene is TRBJ1-1, the V gene TRBV30; no clear D gene. The length of the CDR3 is 12 residues. Deletions cut 3 bases from V and 8 bases from J, with 13 bases between. Germline values: CDR1 GTSNPN, CDR2 SVGIG (reference sequence). CDR3 DNA: TGTGCCTGGAGCCACGGGGTCGGGGAAGCTTTCTTT. It encodes CAWSHGVGEAFF.

The V and J genes are TRBV20-1 and TRBJ1-1; D call uncertain. Trimming left V 3 bases short and J 0 bases short, with 8 bases between. Germline loops: CDR1 DFQATT, CDR2 SNEGSKA (reference sequence). CDR3 length: 13 amino acids. In nucleotides, the CDR3 is TGCAGTGCTAGTTTACAGATGAACACTGAAGCTTTCTTT. Translating gives CSASLQMNTEAFF.

This clone was detected a few times. The chain links TRBV9 to TRBJ2-7; TRBD1 aligns across 7 bases. The length of the CDR3 is 16 residues. The germline gives CDR1 SGDLS, CDR2 YYNGEE. V was pared by 3 bases and J by 5 bases, with 14 bases of the junction left unmatched. CDR3 DNA: TGTGCCAGCAGCGCCCTTATCATGACAGGGATCCACGAGCAGTACTTC. This translates into CASSALIMTGIHEQYF.

A remark on this clone: Distinct nucleotide sequences in the sample also encode this CDR3. The chain joins TRBV5-1 to TRBJ1-2, with 7 bases lining up with TRBD1. The V segment lost 0 bases and the J segment 1 base; nucleotides outside the gene matches: 0. CDR3 length: 14 residues. The germline V gene encodes CDR1 SGHRS and CDR2 YFSETQ. The CDR3: CASSLGQGNYGYTF. CDR3 nucleotide sequence: TGCGCCAGCAGCTTGGGACAGGGTAACTATGGCTACACCTTC.

The chain has TRBV28 and TRBJ2-5, with 8 bases identical to TRBD2. After removal of 5 bases from V and 7 bases from J, the junction contained 9 bases not matched to a gene. Germline CDR1 is MDHEN and CDR2 is SYDVKM. This CDR3 comprises 14 residues. As DNA, the CDR3 is TGTGCCAGCAGTCCGGGGGGGGCCGGGGCGACCCAGTACTTC. Its translation is CASSPGGAGATQYF. The complete variable domain, with remaining parts taken from reference TRBV28 and TRBJ2-5, reads DVKVTQSSRYLVKRTGEKVFLECVQDMDHENMFWYRQDPGLGLRLIYFSYDVKMKEKGDIPEGYSVSREKKERFSLILESASTNQTSMYLCASSPGGAGATQYFGPGTRLLVL.

This chain uses TRBV11-3 with TRBJ2-1; possibly TRBD2 for D (6 bases). Trimming pared 5 bases from V and 6 bases from J, leaving 17 bases between. CDR1 is SGHNT and CDR2 is YENEEA in the germline V gene. This CDR3 region has 15 residues. CDR3 protein: CASSLTSRTGNEQFF. Written as DNA, the CDR3 is TGTGCCAGCAGCCTCACTAGCCGAACGGGCAATGAGCAGTTCTTC.

V gene TRBV28 combines with J gene TRBJ1-1, with D perhaps TRBD1 (6 bases). Germline CDR1 and CDR2: MDHEN and SYDVKM. CDR3 size: 15 residues. With 5 bases removed from V and 2 bases from J, the gap between germline ends came to 15 bases. The CDR3 loop is CASSRAGVYNTEAFF. CDR3 DNA: TGTGCCAGCAGTCGCGCAGGGGTATACAACACTGAAGCTTTCTTT.

The V gene is TRBV2, the J gene TRBJ2-5; D is perhaps TRBD2 (5 bases). Trimming took off 8 bases at V and 4 bases at J, with 11 bases between the two ends. CDR3 length equals 12 residues. Germline loops: CDR1 SNHLY, CDR2 FYNNEI. For the CDR3, the DNA is TGTGCCAGCGTTGTTAGCGTAGAGACCCAGTACTTC. Protein: CASVVSVETQYF.